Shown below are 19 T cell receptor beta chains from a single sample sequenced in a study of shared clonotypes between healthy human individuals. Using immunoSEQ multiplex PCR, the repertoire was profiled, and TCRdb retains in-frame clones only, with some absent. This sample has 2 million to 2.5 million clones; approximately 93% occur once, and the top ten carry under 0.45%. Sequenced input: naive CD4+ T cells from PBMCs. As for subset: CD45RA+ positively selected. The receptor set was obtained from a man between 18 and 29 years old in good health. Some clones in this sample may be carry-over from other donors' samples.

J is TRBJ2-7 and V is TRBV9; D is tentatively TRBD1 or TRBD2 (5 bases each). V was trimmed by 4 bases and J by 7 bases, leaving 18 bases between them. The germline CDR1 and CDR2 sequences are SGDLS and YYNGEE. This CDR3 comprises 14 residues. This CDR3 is CASSPGRYVSEQYF. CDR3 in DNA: TGTGCCAGCAGCCCGGGACGGTACGTTTCGGAGCAGTACTTC.

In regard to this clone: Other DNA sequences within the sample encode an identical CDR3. The CDR3 protein is CASSSGTENEKLFF. In DNA form, the CDR3 reads TGCGCCAGCAGCTCTGGGACGGAGAATGAAAAACTGTTTTTT. V usage is TRBV5-1 and J usage is TRBJ1-4, with a possible D match to TRBD1 (5 bases). The CDR3 has 14 amino acids. V lost 3 bases and J lost 5, with 11 bases in between. Germline CDR1 SGHRS, CDR2 YFSETQ.

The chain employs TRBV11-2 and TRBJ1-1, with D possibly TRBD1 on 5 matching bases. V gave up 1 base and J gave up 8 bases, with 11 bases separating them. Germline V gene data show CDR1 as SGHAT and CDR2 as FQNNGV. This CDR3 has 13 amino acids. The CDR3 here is CASSLAGGREAFF. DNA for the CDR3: TGTGCCAGCAGCTTAGCGGGGGGACGGGAAGCTTTCTTT.

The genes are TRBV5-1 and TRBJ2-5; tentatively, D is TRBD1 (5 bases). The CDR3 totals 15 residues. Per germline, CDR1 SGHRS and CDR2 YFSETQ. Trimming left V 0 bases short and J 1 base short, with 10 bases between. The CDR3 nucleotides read TGCGCCAGCAGCTTGGATGGGGCAGGCCAAGAGACCCAGTACTTC. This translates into CASSLDGAGQETQYF.

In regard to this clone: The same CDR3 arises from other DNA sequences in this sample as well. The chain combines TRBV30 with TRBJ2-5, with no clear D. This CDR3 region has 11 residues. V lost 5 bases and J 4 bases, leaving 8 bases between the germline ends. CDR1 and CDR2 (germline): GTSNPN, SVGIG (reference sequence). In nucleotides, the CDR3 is TGTGCCTGGGGGCTGGGAGAGACCCAGTACTTC. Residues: CAWGLGETQYF.

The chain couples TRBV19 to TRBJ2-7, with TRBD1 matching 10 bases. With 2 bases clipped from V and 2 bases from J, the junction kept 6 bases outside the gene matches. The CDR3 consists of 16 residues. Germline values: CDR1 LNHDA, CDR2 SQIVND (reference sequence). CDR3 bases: TGTGCCAGTAGTATATTAGGGACAGGGGCCGCCTACGAGCAGTACTTC. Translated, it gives CASSILGTGAAYEQYF.

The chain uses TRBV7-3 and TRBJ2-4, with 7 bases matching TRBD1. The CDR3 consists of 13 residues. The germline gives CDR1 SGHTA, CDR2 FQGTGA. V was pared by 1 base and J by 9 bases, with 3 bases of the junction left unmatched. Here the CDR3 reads CASSLRQGAIQYF. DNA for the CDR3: TGTGCCAGCAGCTTAAGACAGGGTGCCATTCAGTACTTC.

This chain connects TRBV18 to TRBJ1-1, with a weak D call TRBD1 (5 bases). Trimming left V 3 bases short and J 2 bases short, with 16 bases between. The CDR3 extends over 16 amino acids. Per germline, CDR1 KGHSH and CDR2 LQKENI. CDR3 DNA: TGTGCCAGCTCACCTGTCCCAGGACAAAGAAACACTGAAGCTTTCTTT. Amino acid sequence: CASSPVPGQRNTEAFF.

CDR3 sequence reads: CSVVPGGARTGYTF. CDR3 DNA sequence: TGCAGCGTTGTTCCAGGGGGCGCGAGGACGGGCTACACCTTC. This rearrangement joins TRBV29-1 to TRBJ1-2; 8 bases are shared with TRBD1. Germline values: CDR1 SQVTM, CDR2 ANQGSEA. This CDR3 comprises 14 residues. Trimming at V came to 4 bases and at J to 8 bases, leaving 12 bases not matched to a gene.

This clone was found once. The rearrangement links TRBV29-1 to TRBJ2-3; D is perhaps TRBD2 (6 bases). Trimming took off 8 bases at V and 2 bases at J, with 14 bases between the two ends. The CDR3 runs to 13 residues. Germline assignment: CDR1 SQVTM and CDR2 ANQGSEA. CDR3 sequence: CSLRGVHTDTQYF. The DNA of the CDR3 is TGCAGCTTGCGCGGGGTTCACACAGATACGCAGTATTTT.

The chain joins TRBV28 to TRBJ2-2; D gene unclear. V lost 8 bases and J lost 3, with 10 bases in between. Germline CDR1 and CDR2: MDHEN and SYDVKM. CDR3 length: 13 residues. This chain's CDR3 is CASLTSHTGELFF. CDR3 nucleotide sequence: TGTGCCAGCCTTACCTCCCACACCGGGGAGCTGTTTTTT.

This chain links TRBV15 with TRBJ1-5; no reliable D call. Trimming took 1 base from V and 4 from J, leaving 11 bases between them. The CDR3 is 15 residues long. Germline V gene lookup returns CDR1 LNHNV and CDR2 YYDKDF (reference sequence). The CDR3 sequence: CATSRVGTMNQPQHF. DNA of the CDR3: TGTGCCACCAGCAGAGTAGGCACTATGAATCAGCCCCAGCATTTT.

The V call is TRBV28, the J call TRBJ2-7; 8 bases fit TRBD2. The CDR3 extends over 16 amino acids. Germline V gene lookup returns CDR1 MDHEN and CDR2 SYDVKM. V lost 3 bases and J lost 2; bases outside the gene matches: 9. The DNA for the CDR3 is TGTGCCAGCAGTTTTAGGGCGGGAGGACCCCCCTACGAGCAGTACTTC. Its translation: CASSFRAGGPPYEQYF.

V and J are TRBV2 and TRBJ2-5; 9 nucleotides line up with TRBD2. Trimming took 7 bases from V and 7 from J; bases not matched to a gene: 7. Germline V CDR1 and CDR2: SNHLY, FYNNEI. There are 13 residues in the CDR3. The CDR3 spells CASTRTSVMTQYF. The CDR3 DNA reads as TGTGCCAGCACTCGGACTAGCGTGATGACCCAGTACTTC.

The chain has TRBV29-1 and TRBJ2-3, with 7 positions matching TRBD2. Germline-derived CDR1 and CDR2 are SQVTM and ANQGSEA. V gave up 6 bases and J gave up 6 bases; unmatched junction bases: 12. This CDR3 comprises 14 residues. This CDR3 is CSVPSGPSSDTQYF. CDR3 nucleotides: TGCAGCGTGCCTAGCGGCCCTTCGTCTGATACGCAGTATTTT.

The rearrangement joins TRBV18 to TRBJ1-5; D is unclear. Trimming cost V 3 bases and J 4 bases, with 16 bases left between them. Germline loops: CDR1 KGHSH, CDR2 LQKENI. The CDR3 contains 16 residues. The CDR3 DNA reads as TGTGCCAGCTCACCCATGGGTGCAGGAACTAATCAGCCCCAGCATTTT. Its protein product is CASSPMGAGTNQPQHF. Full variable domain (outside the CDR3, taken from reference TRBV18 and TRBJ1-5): NAGVMQNPRHLVRRRGQEARLRCSPMKGHSHVYWYRQLPEEGLKFMVYLQKENIIDESGMPKERFSAEFPKEGPSILRIQQVVRGDSAAYFCASSPMGAGTNQPQHFGDGTRLSIL.

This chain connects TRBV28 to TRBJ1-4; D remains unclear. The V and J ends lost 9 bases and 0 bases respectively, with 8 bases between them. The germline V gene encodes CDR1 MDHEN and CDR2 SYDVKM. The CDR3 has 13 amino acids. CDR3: CASTETTNEKLFF. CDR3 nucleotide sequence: TGTGCCAGTACAGAAACAACTAATGAAAAACTGTTTTTT. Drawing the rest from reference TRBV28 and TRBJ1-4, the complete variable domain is DVKVTQSSRYLVKRTGEKVFLECVQDMDHENMFWYRQDPGLGLRLIYFSYDVKMKEKGDIPEGYSVSREKKERFSLILESASTNQTSMYLCASTETTNEKLFFGSGTQLSVL.

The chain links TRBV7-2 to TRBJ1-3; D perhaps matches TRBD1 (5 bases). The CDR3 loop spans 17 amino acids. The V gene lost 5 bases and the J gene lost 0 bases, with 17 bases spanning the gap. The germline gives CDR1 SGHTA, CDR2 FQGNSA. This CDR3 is CASSRHGATSSGNTIYF. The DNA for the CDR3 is TGTGCCAGCAGCCGTCACGGGGCGACGAGCTCTGGAAACACCATATATTTT.

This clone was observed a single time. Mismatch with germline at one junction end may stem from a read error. CDR3 protein: CASSLASGGLGYGYTF. CDR3 sequence (DNA): TGTGCCAGCAGCCTAGCGTCTGGGGGTCTCGGCTATGGCTACACCTTC. The V call is TRBV11-1, the J call TRBJ1-2, with a weak D call TRBD1 (5 bases). From germline, CDR1 is SGHAT and CDR2 FQDESV (reference sequence). CDR3 length equals 16 residues.